This is a list of T cell receptor beta chains from one sample in a study of T cells after yellow fever vaccination. TCRdb processed the 5' RACE reads anew with MiXCR; each CDR3 protein has one entry. The sample yields approximately 250,000 distinct CDR3 sequences, over 6.5% seen once. The sequencing used CD4+ T cells sorted from PBMCs, collected on the day of the yellow fever booster vaccination. The receptor set was obtained from a man aged 25 to 40 who received the YFV17D yellow fever vaccine. Each CDR3 is given without its conserved first and last residue. D genes are given only for firm matches. Only some rows state a clone size, as once, few, many or a class for expanded clones.

>TRBV6-2/TRBV6-3|-|-|TRBJ2-7
ASSYKEPAGYEQY
>TRBV6-2/TRBV6-3|-|-|TRBJ2-1
ASSKAYNEQF
>TRBV5-5|-|-|TRBJ2-6
ASSSTASSGANVLT
>TRBV20-1|-|-|TRBJ1-5
SARPLTGSNSNQPQH
>TRBV12-3/TRBV12-4|-|many|TRBJ1-5
ASTASEGNQPQH
>TRBV6-5|TRBD2|many|TRBJ2-1
ASSYRGSINEQF
>TRBV7-9|TRBD2|-|TRBJ2-7
ASSLQTSGNVEQY
>TRBV30|TRBD2|-|TRBJ2-3
AWSVAGGVGLADTQY
>TRBV19|-|-|TRBJ2-2
ASSTPSGQGFGTGELF
>TRBV20-1|-|few|TRBJ1-1
SASLVGRSTEAF
>TRBV20-1|TRBD2|-|TRBJ2-4
SAVKAGAPVIQY
>TRBV29-1|-|many|TRBJ2-7
SGGLGGYEQY
>TRBV7-8|TRBD2|few|TRBJ2-7
ASSNGLAEADYEGQY
>TRBV27|TRBD1|-|TRBJ2-7
ASSDPGQGYEQY
>TRBV27|TRBD2|many|TRBJ2-1
ASSSGLAGTGGYEQF
>TRBV9|-|-|TRBJ2-5
ASSVAVSEETQY
>TRBV29-1|-|-|TRBJ1-1
SVVSSHGFAF
>TRBV27|-|-|TRBJ2-5
ASRERTVQETQY
>TRBV5-1|-|many|TRBJ2-1
ASSLGGVGFLAGNNEQF
>TRBV7-2|-|many|TRBJ2-7
ASSLGGTNTYEQY
>TRBV21-1|-|-|TRBJ2-1
ASSNTQAGYNEQF
>TRBV20-1|TRBD2|few|TRBJ2-3
SAKSGNGVDTQY
>TRBV14|-|many|TRBJ2-1
ASSVTGPLYVEQF
>TRBV7-9|TRBD1|few|TRBJ2-7
ASSVNRDRLNEQY
>TRBV6-5|-|few|TRBJ2-7
ASSYFWGTGAQY
>TRBV7-2|TRBD2|few|TRBJ2-7
ASSSQAGETYEQY
>TRBV6-5|TRBD2|-|TRBJ2-5
ASSRSGGAQY
>TRBV5-1|TRBD1|many|TRBJ2-1
ASGRGQPYNEQF